The text below deals with one T cell receptor (beta chain). Its antigen is not known. CDR3 length: 13 amino acids. CDR1 is MNHNS, CDR2 SASEGT, per germline. Trimming cost V 7 bases and J 10 bases, with 14 bases left between them. The assay was immunoSEQ multiplex PCR, and TCRdb's table has in-frame clones only and misses some. The table includes approximately 90,000 clones, roughly 88% detected once. These data originate in a study of OX40 agonist ivuxolimab in advanced cancers. Study-level information: Dose-escalation patients suffered from hepatocellular carcinoma, melanoma, renal cell or head and neck cancer. A mean age of approximately 64 years, range roughly 23 to 79, was recorded, and approximately 85% were male. Study-wide results and limits: The antigens recognized by the expanded peripheral T cells, that is their antigen specificity, were not determined. Mean expanded clone counts were higher in CD8+ than CD4+ T cells.

Sequencing was performed on CD4+ or CD8+ T cells sorted from blood, taken in a trial of the OX40 agonist ivuxolimab. The TCR originated in an adult with an advanced solid tumor such as melanoma, head and neck, liver or kidney cancer. The chain employs TRBV6-1 and TRBJ1-6; D gene unclear. The CDR3 region has the DNA TGTGCCAGCACTAGGGCAGCTGGGTCACCCCTCCACTTT. As protein: CASTRAAGSPLHF.